The T cell receptor (beta chain) under discussion was sequenced for a study of beta chain features in type 1 diabetes. Study results and caveats: VDJ junctions in type 1 diabetes patients carried more deletions and fewer insertions.

Germline loops: CDR1 MNHNS, CDR2 SASEGT. The CDR3 has 14 amino acids. V gave up 5 bases and J gave up 2 bases, with 12 bases separating them. Using CD45RO/CCR7/CD25/CD127/CD95/CD27, CD4+ naive, central memory, regulatory and stem cell-like memory cells were sorted. Regarding this clone: Antigen unknown.

The sequenced template was cDNA made from the entire isolated RNA. Assay: immunoSEQ multiplex PCR; the TCRdb copy retains only in-frame clones and omits some. The data contain about 930,000 clones, roughly 16% of them singletons. The receptor was isolated from a woman aged 18-29 years in good health. V and J are TRBV6-1 and TRBJ1-2; tentatively, D is TRBD1 (5 bases). What was sequenced was naive CD4+ T cells from blood. CDR3 nucleotide sequence: TGTGCCAGCAGTTATCGGGACGGAAACTATGGCTACACCTTC. This sequence encodes CASSYRDGNYGYTF.